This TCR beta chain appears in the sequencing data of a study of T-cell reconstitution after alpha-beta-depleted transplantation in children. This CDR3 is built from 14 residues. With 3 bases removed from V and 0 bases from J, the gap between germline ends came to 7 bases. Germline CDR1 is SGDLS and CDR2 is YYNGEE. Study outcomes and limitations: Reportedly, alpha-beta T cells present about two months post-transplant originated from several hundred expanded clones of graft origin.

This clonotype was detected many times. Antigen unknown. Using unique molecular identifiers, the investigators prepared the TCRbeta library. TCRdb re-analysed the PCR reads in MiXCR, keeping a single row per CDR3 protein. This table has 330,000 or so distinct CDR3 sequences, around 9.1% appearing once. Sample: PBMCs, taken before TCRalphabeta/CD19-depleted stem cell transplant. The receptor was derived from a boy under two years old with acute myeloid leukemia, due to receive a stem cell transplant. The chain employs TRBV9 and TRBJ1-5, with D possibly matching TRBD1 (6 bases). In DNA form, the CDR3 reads TGTGCCAGCAGCGGACAGGCTAGCAATCAGCCCCAGCATTTT. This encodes CASSGQASNQPQHF.